This T cell receptor (beta chain) is drawn from a study of cytomegalovirus exposure and HLA in healthy donors. PCR amplification relied on 60 Vbeta primers (plus 13 Jbeta primers). Sequencing was performed with immunoSEQ multiplex PCR; in TCRdb, only in-frame clones are kept and a portion is missing. The sample has roughly 180,000 clones; 84% are singletons. This CDR3 has 14 residues. CDR1 SGHRS and CDR2 YFSETQ come from the germline V gene. J gave up 6 bases and V 3 bases, and 4 bases lay outside the gene matches. Material: PBMCs. This TCR came from a man aged 25-45 years in good health and CMV-seronegative. The V call is TRBV5-1, the J call TRBJ2-1; TRBD2 matches 9 bases. The DNA for the CDR3 is TGCGCCAGCAGCTCCGGGACTAGCCCCAATGAGCAGTTCTTC. As protein: CASSSGTSPNEQFF.